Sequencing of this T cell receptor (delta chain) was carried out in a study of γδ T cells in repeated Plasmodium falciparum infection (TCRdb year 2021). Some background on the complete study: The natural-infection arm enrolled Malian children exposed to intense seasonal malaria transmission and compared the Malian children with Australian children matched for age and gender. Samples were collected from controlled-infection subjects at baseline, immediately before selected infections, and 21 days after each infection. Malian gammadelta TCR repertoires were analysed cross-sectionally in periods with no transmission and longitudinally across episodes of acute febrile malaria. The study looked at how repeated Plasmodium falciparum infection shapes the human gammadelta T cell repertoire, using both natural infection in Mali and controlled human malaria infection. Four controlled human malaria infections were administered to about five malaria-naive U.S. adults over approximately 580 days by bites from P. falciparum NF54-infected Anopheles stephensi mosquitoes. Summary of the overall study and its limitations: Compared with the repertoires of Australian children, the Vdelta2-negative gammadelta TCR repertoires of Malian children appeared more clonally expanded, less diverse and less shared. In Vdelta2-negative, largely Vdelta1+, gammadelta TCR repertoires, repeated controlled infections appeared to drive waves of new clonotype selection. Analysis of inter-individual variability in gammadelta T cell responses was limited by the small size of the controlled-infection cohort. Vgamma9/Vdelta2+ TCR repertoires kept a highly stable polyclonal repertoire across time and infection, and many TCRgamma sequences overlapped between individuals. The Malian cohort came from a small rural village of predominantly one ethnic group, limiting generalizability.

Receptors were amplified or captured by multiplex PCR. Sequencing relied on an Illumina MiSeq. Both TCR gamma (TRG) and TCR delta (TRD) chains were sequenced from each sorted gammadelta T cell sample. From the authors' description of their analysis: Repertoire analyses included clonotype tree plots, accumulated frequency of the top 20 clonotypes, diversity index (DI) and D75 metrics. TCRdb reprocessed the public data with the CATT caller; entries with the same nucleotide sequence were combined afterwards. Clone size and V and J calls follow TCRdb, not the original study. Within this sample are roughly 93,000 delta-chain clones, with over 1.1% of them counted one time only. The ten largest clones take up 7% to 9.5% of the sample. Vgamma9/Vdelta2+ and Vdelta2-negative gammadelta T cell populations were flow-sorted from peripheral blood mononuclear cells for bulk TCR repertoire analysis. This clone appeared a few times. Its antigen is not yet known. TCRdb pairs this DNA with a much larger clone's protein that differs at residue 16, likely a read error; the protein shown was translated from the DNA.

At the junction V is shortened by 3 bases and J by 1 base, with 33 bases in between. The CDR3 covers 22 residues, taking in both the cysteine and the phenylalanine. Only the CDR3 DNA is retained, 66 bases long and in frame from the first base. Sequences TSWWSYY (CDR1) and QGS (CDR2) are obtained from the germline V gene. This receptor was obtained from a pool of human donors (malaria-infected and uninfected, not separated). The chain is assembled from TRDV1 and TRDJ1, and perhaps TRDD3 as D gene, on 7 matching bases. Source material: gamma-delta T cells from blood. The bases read TGTGCTCTTGGGGACGTTTCCTTCCCGTACGGCCGGGGGGATTTACCCACCGATAAACTCATCTTT. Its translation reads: CALGDVSFPYGRGDLPTDKLIF.